The rows below give T cell receptor beta chains drawn from one sample of a study of cytotoxic CD8 clonotypes in ibrutinib-treated CLL. Clones were read by immunoSEQ multiplex PCR, and TCRdb kept only the in-frame ones, dropping some. This table holds roughly 76,000 clones, around 80% found once. Source: PBMCs, taken at disease progression, from a patient treated with ibrutinib. All receptors come from a human donor with chronic lymphocytic leukemia. Both conserved end residues are part of each CDR3. D genes are given only for firm matches. Some rows mark clone size as missing; the rest say once, few, many or name a class of expanded clone.

V gene	J gene	clone size	D gene	CDR3 protein	CDR3 DNA
TRBV10-3	TRBJ1-5	.	.	CAISDTPQRLNQPQHF	TGTGCCATCAGTGATACCCCACAACGGCTCAATCAGCCCCAGCATTTT
TRBV2	TRBJ1-2	.	.	CASSEMARGGYGYTF	TGTGCCAGCAGTGAAATGGCCAGGGGCGGCTATGGCTACACCTTC
TRBV28	TRBJ2-7	.	.	CASSIFYEQYF	TGTGCCAGCAGTATCTTCTACGAGCAGTACTTC
TRBV7-2	TRBJ2-1	.	.	CASSLVSGSIYNEQFF	TGTGCCAGCAGCTTAGTATCGGGCTCCATTTACAATGAGCAGTTCTTC
TRBV18	TRBJ2-7	.	.	CASSPGQVLHEQYF	TGTGCCAGCTCACCTGGCCAGGTCCTCCACGAGCAGTACTTC
TRBV4-1	TRBJ1-2	.	.	CASSQAGAHDYGYTF	TGCGCCAGCAGCCAAGCGGGGGCTCATGACTATGGCTACACCTTC
TRBV5-6	TRBJ2-6	.	.	CASSLGPSGANVLTF	TGTGCCAGCAGCTTAGGCCCCTCTGGGGCCAACGTCCTGACTTTC
TRBV5-1	TRBJ2-2	few	.	CASSVRPNTGELFF	TGCGCCAGCAGCGTCCGGCCCAACACCGGGGAGCTGTTTTTT
TRBV4-1	TRBJ1-2	.	TRBD1	CASSPTGGANYGYTF	TGCGCCAGCAGCCCTACAGGGGGCGCTAACTATGGCTACACCTTC
TRBV5-6	TRBJ1-1	.	.	CASAVLNTEAFF	TGTGCCAGCGCGGTACTGAACACTGAAGCTTTCTTT
TRBV5-6	TRBJ1-2	.	.	CARKSNTNYGYTF	TGTGCCAGAAAAAGTAATACTAACTATGGCTACACCTTC
TRBV10-1	TRBJ1-1	.	.	CASRKQRNTEAFF	TGCGCCAGCAGAAAGCAGAGGAACACTGAAGCTTTCTTT
TRBV7-6	TRBJ2-1	.	TRBD2	CASSSPTSGNNEQFF	TGTGCCAGCAGCTCTCCGACTAGCGGTAACAATGAGCAGTTCTTC
TRBV5-4	TRBJ2-6	.	TRBD1	CASRKPGTGTSGANVLTF	TGTGCCAGCAGAAAACCCGGGACAGGAACCTCTGGGGCCAACGTCCTGACTTTC
TRBV18	TRBJ1-5	once	.	CASSPNHSWGNQPQHF	TGTGCCAGCTCACCAAACCACAGTTGGGGCAATCAGCCCCAGCATTTT
TRBV15	TRBJ1-4	.	.	CATSSQQLGVNDEKLFF	TGTGCCACCAGCAGCCAACAGCTTGGGGTAAATGATGAAAAACTGTTTTTT
TRBV5-6	TRBJ2-1	.	TRBD1	CASSPYKRTGRNEQFF	TGTGCCAGCAGCCCCTACAAGCGGACAGGTCGCAATGAGCAGTTCTTC
TRBV20-1	TRBJ2-7	.	.	CSVVHSYEQYF	TGCAGTGTTGTTCACTCCTACGAGCAGTACTTC
TRBV5-1	TRBJ2-3	.	.	CASSWTEGTDTQYF	TGCGCCAGCAGCTGGACCGAGGGCACAGATACGCAGTATTTT
TRBV9	TRBJ1-5	.	.	CASSPGTGPQHF	TGTGCCAGCAGCCCTGGGACGGGCCCCCAGCATTTT
TRBV6-5	TRBJ2-5	.	TRBD2	CASSYWGGEETQYF	TGTGCCAGCAGTTACTGGGGGGGAGAAGAGACCCAGTACTTC
TRBV9	TRBJ2-1	.	.	CASSVGAGNYNEQFF	TGTGCCAGCAGCGTAGGAGCAGGGAACTACAATGAGCAGTTCTTC
TRBV19	TRBJ2-5	.	TRBD2	CASSRWTSGSPETQYF	TGTGCCAGTAGTCGCTGGACTAGCGGGAGCCCGGAGACCCAGTACTTC
TRBV7-2	TRBJ2-2	.	.	CASSFRINGELFF	TGTGCCAGCAGCTTCCGTATTAACGGGGAGCTGTTTTTT
TRBV11-2	TRBJ1-1	few	.	CASRQMNTEAFF	TGTGCCAGCAGACAGATGAACACTGAAGCTTTCTTT
TRBV29-1	TRBJ2-3	.	TRBD1	CSVGQGTDTQYF	TGCAGCGTGGGACAGGGGACAGATACGCAGTATTTT